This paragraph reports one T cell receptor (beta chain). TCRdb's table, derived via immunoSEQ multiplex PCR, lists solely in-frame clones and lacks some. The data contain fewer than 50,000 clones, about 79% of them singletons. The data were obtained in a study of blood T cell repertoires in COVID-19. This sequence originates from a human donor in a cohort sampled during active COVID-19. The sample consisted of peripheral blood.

The CDR3 DNA sequence: TGCGCCAGCAGCTTGTTAGGACAGGGGAAGACTGAAGCTTTCTTT. Protein sequence: CASSLLGQGKTEAFF. The chain is built from TRBV5-1 and TRBJ1-1; TRBD1 aligns across 9 bases. J was trimmed by 5 bases and V by 1 base; bases with no gene match: 6. This CDR3 has 15 amino acids. From germline, CDR1 is SGHRS and CDR2 YFSETQ.